This T cell receptor beta chain derives from a study of cytomegalovirus exposure and HLA in healthy donors. Study observations and caveats: Later analysis identified a missense DCLRE1C variant that was linked to TCR beta V- and J-gene trimming.

With respect to this clone: The target antigen is unknown.

Each donor was healthy, and each was a bone marrow donor. Use of 60 Vbeta and 13 Jbeta primers characterized the PCR. The protocol was immunoSEQ multiplex PCR, while the TCRdb copy is restricted to in-frame clones and leaves out a portion. The data contain over 150,000 clones, roughly 80% of them singletons. This CDR3 has 15 amino acids. Trimming took 5 bases from V and 7 from J; bases not matched to a gene: 9. CDR1 and CDR2 (germline): SGHTA, FQGNSA. Material: PBMCs. This chain connects TRBV7-2 to TRBJ2-7, with 12 bases fitting TRBD2. The source of this sequence is a man aged 25 to 45 in good health and CMV-seropositive. The CDR3 spells CASSPQGLAGLEQYF. For the CDR3, the DNA is TGTGCCAGCAGCCCCCAAGGACTAGCGGGGTTGGAGCAGTACTTC.